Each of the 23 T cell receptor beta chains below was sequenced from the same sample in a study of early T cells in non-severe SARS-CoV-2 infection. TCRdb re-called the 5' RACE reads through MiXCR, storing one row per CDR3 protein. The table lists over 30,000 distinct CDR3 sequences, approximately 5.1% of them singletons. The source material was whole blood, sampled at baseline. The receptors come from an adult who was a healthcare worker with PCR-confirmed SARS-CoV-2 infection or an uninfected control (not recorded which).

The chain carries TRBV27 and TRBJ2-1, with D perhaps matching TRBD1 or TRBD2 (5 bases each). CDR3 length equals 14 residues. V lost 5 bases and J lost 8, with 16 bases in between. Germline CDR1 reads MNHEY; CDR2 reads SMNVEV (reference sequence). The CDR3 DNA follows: TGTGCCAGCAGTACCTCCGGGACGGCTGATGAGCAGTTCTTC. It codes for CASSTSGTADEQFF.

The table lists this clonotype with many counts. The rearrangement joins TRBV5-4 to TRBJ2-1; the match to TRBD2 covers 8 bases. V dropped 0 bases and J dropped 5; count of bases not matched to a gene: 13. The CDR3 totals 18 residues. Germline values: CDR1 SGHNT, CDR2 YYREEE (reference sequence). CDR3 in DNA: TGTGCCAGCAGCTTGGCATTAGCGGGGACCCCCCGAGACAATGAGCAGTTCTTC. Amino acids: CASSLALAGTPRDNEQFF. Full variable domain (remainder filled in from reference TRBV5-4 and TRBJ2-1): ETGVTQSPTHLIKTRGQQVTLRCSSQSGHNTVSWYQQALGQGPQFIFQYYREEENGRGNFPPRFSGLQFPNYSSELNVNALELDDSALYLCASSLALAGTPRDNEQFFGPGTRLTVL.

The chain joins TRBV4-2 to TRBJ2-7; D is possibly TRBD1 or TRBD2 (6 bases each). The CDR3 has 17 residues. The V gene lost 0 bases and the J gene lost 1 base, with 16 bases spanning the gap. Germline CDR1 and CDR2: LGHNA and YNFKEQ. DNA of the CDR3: TGTGCCAGCAGCCAAGATCCCCCGGGGGCACCGTCCTACGAGCAGTACTTC. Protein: CASSQDPPGAPSYEQYF.

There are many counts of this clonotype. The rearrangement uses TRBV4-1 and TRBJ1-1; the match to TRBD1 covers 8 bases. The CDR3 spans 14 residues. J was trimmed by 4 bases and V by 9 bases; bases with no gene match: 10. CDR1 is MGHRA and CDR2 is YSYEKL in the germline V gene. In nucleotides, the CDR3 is TGCGCCAGTACTCAGGGGGCAAGGGGCACTGAAGCTTTCTTT. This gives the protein CASTQGARGTEAFF.

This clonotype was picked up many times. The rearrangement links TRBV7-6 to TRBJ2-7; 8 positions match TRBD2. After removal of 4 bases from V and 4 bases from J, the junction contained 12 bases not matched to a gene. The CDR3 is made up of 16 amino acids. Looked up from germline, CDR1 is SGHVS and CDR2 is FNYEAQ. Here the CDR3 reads CASSSLPLAGGYEQYF. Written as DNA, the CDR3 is TGTGCCAGCAGCTCCCTCCCTCTGGCGGGAGGATACGAGCAGTACTTC. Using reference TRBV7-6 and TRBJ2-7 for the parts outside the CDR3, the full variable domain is GAGVSQSPRYKVTKRGQDVALRCDPISGHVSLYWYRQALGQGPEFLTYFNYEAQQDKSGLPNDRFSAERPEGSISTLTIQRTEQRDSAMYRCASSSLPLAGGYEQYFGPGTRLTVT.

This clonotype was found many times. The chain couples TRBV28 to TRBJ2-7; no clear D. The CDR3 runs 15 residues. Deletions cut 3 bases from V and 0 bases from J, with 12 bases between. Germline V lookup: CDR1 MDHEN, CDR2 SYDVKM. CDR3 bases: TGTGCCAGCAGTTTGAGCCCCTCGGTCTCCTACGAGCAGTACTTC. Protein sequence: CASSLSPSVSYEQYF.

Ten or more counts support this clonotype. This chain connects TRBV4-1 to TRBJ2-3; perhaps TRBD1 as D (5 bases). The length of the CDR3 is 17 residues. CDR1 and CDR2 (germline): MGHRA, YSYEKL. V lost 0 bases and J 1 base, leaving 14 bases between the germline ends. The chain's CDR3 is CASSQESPGLGTDTQYF. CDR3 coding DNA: TGCGCCAGCAGCCAAGAGTCCCCAGGGCTTGGCACAGATACGCAGTATTTT.

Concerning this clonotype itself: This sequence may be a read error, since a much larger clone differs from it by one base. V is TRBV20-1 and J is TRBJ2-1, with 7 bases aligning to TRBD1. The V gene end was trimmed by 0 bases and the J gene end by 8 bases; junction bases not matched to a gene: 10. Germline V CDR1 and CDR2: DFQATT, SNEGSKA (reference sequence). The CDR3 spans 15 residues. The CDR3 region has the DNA TGCAGTGCTAGAGATGGGACAGAGGGAGACGATGAGCAGTTCTTC. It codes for CSARDGTEGDDEQFF.

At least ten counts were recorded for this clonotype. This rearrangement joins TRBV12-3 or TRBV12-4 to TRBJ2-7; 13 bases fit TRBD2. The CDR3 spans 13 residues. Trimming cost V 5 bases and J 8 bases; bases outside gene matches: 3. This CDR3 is CASSRTSGGKQYV. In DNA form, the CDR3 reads TGTGCCAGCAGTAGGACTAGCGGGGGAAAGCAGTACGTC.

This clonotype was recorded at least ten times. CDR3 coding DNA: TGTGCCAGCAGTTCCGGTGGCAATTTAAACTATGGCTACACCTTC. Translation gives CASSSGGNLNYGYTF. The chain has TRBV6-2 or TRBV6-3 and TRBJ1-2; no clear D gene. The germline CDR1 and CDR2 sequences are MNHEY and SVGEGT. Trimming cost V 4 bases and J 2 bases, with 14 bases left between them. The CDR3 is 15 amino acids.

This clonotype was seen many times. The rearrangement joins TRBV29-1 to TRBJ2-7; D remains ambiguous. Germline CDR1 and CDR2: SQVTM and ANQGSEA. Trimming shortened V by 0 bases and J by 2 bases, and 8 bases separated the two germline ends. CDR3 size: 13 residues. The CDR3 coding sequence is TGCAGCGTTGAAGAGCGGTCCACCTACGAGCAGTACTTC. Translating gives CSVEERSTYEQYF.

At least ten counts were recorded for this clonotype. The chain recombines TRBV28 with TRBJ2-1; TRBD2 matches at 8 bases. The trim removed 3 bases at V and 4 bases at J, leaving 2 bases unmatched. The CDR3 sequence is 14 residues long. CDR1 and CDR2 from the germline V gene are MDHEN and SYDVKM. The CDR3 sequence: CASSFRGRYNEQFF. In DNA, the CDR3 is TGTGCCAGCAGTTTTCGCGGGAGGTACAATGAGCAGTTCTTC.

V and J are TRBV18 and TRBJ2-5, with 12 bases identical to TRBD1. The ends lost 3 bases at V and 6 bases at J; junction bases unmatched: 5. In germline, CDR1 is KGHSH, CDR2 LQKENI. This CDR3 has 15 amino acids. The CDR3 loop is CASSPGTGGSKTQYF. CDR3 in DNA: TGTGCCAGCTCACCCGGGACAGGGGGCTCAAAGACCCAGTACTTC.

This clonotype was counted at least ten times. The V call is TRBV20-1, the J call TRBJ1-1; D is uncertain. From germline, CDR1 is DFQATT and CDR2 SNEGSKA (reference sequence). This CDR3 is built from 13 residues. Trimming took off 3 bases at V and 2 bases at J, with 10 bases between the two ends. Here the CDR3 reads CSASLGSNTEAFF. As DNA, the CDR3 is TGCAGTGCTAGCTTGGGGAGCAACACTGAAGCTTTCTTT.

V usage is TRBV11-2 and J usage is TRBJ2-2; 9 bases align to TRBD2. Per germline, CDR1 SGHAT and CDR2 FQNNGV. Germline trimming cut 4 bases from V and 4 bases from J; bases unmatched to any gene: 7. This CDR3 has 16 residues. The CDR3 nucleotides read TGTGCCAGCAGCTCAGCGGCTAGCGGGGCCACCGGGGAGCTGTTTTTT. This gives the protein CASSSAASGATGELFF.

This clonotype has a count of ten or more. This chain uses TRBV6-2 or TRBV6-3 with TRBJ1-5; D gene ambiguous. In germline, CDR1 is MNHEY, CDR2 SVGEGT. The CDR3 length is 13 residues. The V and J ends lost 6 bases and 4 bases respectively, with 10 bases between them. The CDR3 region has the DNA TGTGCCAGCAGCCTCCAGAGAAATCAGCCCCAGCATTTT. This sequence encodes CASSLQRNQPQHF.

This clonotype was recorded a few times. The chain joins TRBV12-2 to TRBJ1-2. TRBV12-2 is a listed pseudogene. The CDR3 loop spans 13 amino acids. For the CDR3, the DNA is TGTACAAGTCGCTTAAAGCCCAACTATGGCTACACCTTC. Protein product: CTSRLKPNYGYTF.

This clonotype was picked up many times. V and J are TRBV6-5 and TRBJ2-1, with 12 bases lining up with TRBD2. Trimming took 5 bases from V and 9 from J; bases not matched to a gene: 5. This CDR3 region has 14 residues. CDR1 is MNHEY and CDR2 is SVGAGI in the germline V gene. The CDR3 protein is CASSTTSGSTEQFF. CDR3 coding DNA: TGTGCCAGCAGTACGACTAGCGGGAGTACTGAGCAGTTCTTC.

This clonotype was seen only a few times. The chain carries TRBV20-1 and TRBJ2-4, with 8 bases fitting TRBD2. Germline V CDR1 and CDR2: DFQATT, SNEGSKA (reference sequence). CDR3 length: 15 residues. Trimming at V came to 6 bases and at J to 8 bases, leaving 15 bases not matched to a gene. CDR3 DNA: TGCAGTGCCCAGGACAGCGGGAGCATTCTGGACATTCAGTACTTC. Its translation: CSAQDSGSILDIQYF.

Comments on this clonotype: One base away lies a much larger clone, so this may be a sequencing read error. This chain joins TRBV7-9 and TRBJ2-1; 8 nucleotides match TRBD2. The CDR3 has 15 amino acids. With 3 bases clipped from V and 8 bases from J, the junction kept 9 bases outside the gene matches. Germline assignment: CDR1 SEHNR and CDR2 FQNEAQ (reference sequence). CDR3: CASSFEREYRYEQFF. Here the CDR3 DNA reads TGTGCCAGCAGCTTCGAGCGGGAGTATCGGTATGAGCAGTTCTTC. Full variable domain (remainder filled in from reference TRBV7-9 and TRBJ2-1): DTGVSQNPRHKITKRGQNVTFRCDPISEHNRLYWYRQTLGQGPEFLTYFQNEAQLEKSRLLSDRFSAERPKGSFSTLEIQRTEQGDSAMYLCASSFEREYRYEQFFGPGTRLTVL.

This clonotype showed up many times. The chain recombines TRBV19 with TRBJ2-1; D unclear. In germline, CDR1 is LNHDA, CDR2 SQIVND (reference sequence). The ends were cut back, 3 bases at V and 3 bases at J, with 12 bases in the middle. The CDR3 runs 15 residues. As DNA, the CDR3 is TGTGCCAGTAGTATGGTCCCCCTGAGCTACAATGAGCAGTTCTTC. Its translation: CASSMVPLSYNEQFF.

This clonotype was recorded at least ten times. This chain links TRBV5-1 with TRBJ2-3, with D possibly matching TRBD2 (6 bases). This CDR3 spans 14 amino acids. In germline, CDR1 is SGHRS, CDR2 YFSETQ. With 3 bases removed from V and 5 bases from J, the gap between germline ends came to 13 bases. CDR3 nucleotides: TGCGCCAGCAGCTACAACCGGAGGGGAGATACGCAGTATTTT. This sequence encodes CASSYNRRGDTQYF.

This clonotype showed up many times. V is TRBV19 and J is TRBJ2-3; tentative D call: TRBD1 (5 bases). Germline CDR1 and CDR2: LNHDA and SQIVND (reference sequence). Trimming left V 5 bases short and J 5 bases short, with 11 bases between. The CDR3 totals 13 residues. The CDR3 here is CASSQGSLDTQYF. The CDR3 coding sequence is TGTGCCAGTAGTCAGGGATCCCTAGATACGCAGTATTTT.